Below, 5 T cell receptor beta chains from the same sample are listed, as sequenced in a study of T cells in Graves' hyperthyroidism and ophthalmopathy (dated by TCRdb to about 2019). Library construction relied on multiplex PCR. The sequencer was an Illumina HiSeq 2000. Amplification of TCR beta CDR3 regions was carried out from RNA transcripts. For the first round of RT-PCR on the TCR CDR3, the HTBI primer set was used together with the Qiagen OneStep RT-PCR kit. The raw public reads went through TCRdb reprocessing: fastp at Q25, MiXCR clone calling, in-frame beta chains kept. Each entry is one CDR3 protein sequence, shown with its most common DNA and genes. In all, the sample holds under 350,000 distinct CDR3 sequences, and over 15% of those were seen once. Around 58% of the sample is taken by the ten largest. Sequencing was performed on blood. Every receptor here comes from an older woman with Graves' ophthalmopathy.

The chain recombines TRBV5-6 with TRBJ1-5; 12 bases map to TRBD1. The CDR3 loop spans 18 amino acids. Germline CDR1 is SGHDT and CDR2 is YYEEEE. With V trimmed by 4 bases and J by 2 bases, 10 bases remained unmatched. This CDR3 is CASSGRDRGPAGNQPQHF. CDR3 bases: TGTGCCAGCAGCGGCCGGGACAGGGGGCCCGCGGGCAATCAGCCCCAGCATTTT. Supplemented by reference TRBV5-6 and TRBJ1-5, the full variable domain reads DAGVTQSPTHLIKTRGQQVTLRCSPKSGHDTVSWYQQALGQGPQFIFQYYEEEERQRGNFPDRFSGHQFPNYSSELNVNALLLGDSALYLCASSGRDRGPAGNQPQHFGDGTRLSIL.

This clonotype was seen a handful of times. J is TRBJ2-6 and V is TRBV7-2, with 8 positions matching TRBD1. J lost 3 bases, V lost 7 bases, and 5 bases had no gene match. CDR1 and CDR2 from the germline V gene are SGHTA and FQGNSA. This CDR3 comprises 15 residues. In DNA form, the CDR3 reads TGTGCCAGCATGTACAGGGGGTTTGGGGCCAACGTCCTGACTTTC. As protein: CASMYRGFGANVLTF.

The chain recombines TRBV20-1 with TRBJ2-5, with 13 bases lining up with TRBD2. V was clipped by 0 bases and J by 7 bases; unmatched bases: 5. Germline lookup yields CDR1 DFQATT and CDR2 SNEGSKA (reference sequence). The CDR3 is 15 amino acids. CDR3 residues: CSARDLRLAGGTQYF. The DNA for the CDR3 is TGCAGTGCTAGAGATCTAAGACTAGCGGGGGGGACCCAGTACTTC.

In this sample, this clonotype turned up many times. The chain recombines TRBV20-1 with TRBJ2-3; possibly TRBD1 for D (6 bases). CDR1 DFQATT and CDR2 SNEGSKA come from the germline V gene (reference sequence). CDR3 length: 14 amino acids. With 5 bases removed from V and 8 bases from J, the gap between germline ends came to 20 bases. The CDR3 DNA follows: TGCAGTGCTTTCCAACAGGGCTTCCTGGGTACGCAGTATTTT. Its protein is CSAFQQGFLGTQYF.

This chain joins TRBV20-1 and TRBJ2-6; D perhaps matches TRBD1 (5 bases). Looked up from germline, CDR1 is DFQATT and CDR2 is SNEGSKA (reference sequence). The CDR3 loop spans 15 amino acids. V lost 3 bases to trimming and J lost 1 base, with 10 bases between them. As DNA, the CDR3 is TGCAGTGCTAGGTCTCAGGGTTCTGGGGCCAACGTCCTGACTTTC. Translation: CSARSQGSGANVLTF.